A selection of T cell receptor beta chains follows, all from one sample in a study of blood T cells in healthy people across ages. MiXCR was run by TCRdb on the 5' RACE reads, yielding one entry per CDR3 protein. The sample holds around 1,000,000 distinct CDR3 sequences, more than 30% seen once. Sequenced sample: blood. These receptors were collected from a man aged 18 to 29 in good health. The CDR3 runs from the conserved cysteine through the conserved F or W. The D gene is left open where the match is weak. Expanded clones get a size class; other rows say once, few or many, or leave the size out.

TRBV5-1	TRBJ2-3	.	once	CASSLEGGGPDTQYF
TRBV25-1	TRBJ1-2	.	once	CAGSESSYGYTF
TRBV4-3	TRBJ1-2	.	.	CANSPPGVDYGYTF
TRBV25-1	TRBJ1-6	.	.	CASSDLGGSTYNSPLHF
TRBV29-1	TRBJ2-3	TRBD2	few	CSPRVILAGHTDTQYF
TRBV5-6	TRBJ1-2	.	.	CASSFRGTENYGYTF
TRBV7-2	TRBJ2-5	.	.	CASRKQETQYF
TRBV13	TRBJ2-1	TRBD2	few	CASSWEGSHEQFF
TRBV12-3/TRBV12-4	TRBJ2-7	.	few	CASSLSRDGEQYF
TRBV7-2	TRBJ2-7	TRBD2	few	CASSFEAGVYSYEQYF
TRBV28	TRBJ2-6	.	.	CASSWDIPSSGANVLTF
TRBV20-1	TRBJ1-2	.	.	CGVPIQGMNYGYTF
TRBV4-2	TRBJ1-2	TRBD1	.	CASSQVLQGWDGYTF
TRBV4-3	TRBJ2-6	.	many	CASSDEFGANVLTF
TRBV19	TRBJ2-1	.	few	CASSIGGTYNEQFF
TRBV9	TRBJ2-2	TRBD2	.	CASSRTLAGGNTGELFF
TRBV6-2/TRBV6-3	TRBJ1-5	.	few	CASSQTESYQPQHF
TRBV11-2	TRBJ2-1	.	few	CASRRPGFQSNEQFF
TRBV7-3	TRBJ2-4	.	few	CASSLVASLGKNIQYF
TRBV10-3	TRBJ2-1	.	.	CAISESIGDSYNEQFF
TRBV6-5	TRBJ2-3	.	.	CASSDSWSDTQYF
TRBV11-2	TRBJ2-1	TRBD1	.	CASSFKGTAFF
TRBV6-6	TRBJ2-5	.	.	CASSRPTGSGETQYF
TRBV12-3/TRBV12-4	TRBJ1-2	.	.	CASGARGRDGYTF
TRBV20-1	TRBJ1-1	.	.	CSAPPRDTEAFF
TRBV7-2	TRBJ1-1	TRBD1	.	CASSDNQGAEAFF
TRBV4-3	TRBJ1-2	.	.	CASSQGTQNYGHTF
TRBV28	TRBJ1-2	.	.	CASSPPGHGDYGYTF
TRBV28	TRBJ2-5	.	.	CASRTLETVNNEQYF
TRBV20-1	TRBJ1-2	.	many	CSARDRLNYGYTF
TRBV6-6	TRBJ2-5	.	few	CASSYSMVQGETQYF
TRBV28	TRBJ2-2	.	once	CASSPWGGGANTGELFF
TRBV30	TRBJ2-7	.	.	CAWRGISYEQYF